These T cell receptor beta chains were read from a single sample in a study of cytomegalovirus exposure and HLA in healthy donors. Clones were read by immunoSEQ multiplex PCR, and TCRdb kept only the in-frame ones, dropping some. The repertoire holds around 180,000 clones, with over 70% as singletons. Sequenced material: PBMCs. The receptors here all came from a woman between 18 and 29 years old in good health and CMV-seropositive. Each CDR3 is given with its conserved first and last residue. The order of the fields is D gene, J gene, clone size, V gene, CDR3 protein, CDR3 DNA. A D gene is named only where the DNA matches it firmly. Not all rows give a size; the values are once, few, many and, for expanded clones, a class.

-,TRBJ1-4,-,TRBV12-5,CASGFGASNEKLFF,TGTGCTAGTGGTTTTGGGGCTTCTAATGAAAAACTGTTTTTT
-,TRBJ1-5,-,TRBV19,CASSSQGGQPQHF,TGTGCCAGTAGTAGTCAGGGTGGGCAGCCCCAGCATTTT
TRBD2,TRBJ2-2,-,TRBV9,CASTTSGAIANTGELFF,TGTGCCAGTACAACTAGCGGGGCGATCGCGAACACCGGGGAGCTGTTTTTT
-,TRBJ1-1,-,TRBV30,CAWSDPDWTAGNTEAFF,TGTGCCTGGAGTGACCCCGATTGGACAGCTGGAAACACTGAAGCTTTCTTT
TRBD1,TRBJ2-1,-,TRBV15,CATCPGQSSYNEQFF,TGTGCCACCTGCCCGGGACAGAGCTCCTACAATGAGCAGTTCTTC
-,TRBJ2-1,-,TRBV5-1,CASSLGGSGSNEQFF,TGCGCCAGCAGCTTGGGGGGTAGCGGTTCGAATGAGCAGTTCTTC
TRBD1,TRBJ1-1,-,TRBV6-6,CASSYTGDTEAFF,TGTGCCAGCAGTTACACAGGGGACACTGAAGCTTTCTTT
-,TRBJ1-6,-,TRBV5-4,CASSLIGGGGSPLHF,TGTGCCAGCAGCTTGATAGGGGGGGGCGGATCACCCCTCCACTTT
TRBD1,TRBJ1-2,-,TRBV7-9,CASSGSTTGQVGYTF,TGTGCCAGCAGCGGGAGCACGACGGGACAGGTGGGCTACACCTTC
-,TRBJ1-5,-,TRBV28,CASSATASNQPQHF,TGTGCCAGCAGTGCTACAGCTAGCAATCAGCCCCAGCATTTT
-,TRBJ1-5,-,TRBV19,CASSPVNQPQHF,TGTGCCAGTAGCCCCGTCAATCAGCCCCAGCATTTT
-,TRBJ1-4,few,TRBV6-1,CASSGTTATNEKLFF,TGTGCCAGCAGTGGGACAACTGCAACTAATGAAAAACTGTTTTTT
TRBD2,TRBJ2-3,-,TRBV4-1,CASSQDGAGGGFTDTQYF,TGCGCCAGCAGCCAAGACGGGGCTGGGGGGGGGTTCACAGATACGCAGTATTTT
TRBD1,TRBJ1-1,-,TRBV5-1,CASSWGTEMNTEAFF,TGCGCCAGCAGCTGGGGGACAGAAATGAACACTGAAGCTTTCTTT
-,TRBJ1-1,-,TRBV6-5,CASSSGVGMNTEAFF,TGTGCCAGCAGTTCAGGGGTGGGGATGAACACTGAAGCTTTCTTT
TRBD2,TRBJ2-5,-,TRBV2,CASSPSAGGETQYF,TGTGCCAGCAGTCCTTCGGCGGGGGGGGAGACCCAGTACTTC
-,TRBJ1-1,-,TRBV18,CASSPTSGGTEAFF,TGTGCCAGCTCACCCACCTCGGGGGGGACTGAAGCTTTCTTT
-,TRBJ2-1,-,TRBV19,CASSIGGGFYNEQFF,TGTGCCAGTAGTATAGGTGGGGGCTTTTACAATGAGCAGTTCTTC
TRBD2,TRBJ2-5,-,TRBV9,CASSLLAGRETQYF,TGTGCCAGCAGCCTACTAGCGGGGCGGGAGACCCAGTACTTC
-,TRBJ1-4,-,TRBV30,CAWSVLDEKLFF,TGTGCCTGGAGTGTACTCGATGAAAAACTGTTTTTT
TRBD2,TRBJ2-3,-,TRBV7-6,CASSLVSSGYTDTQYF,TGTGCCAGCAGCTTAGTGTCTAGCGGGTACACAGATACGCAGTATTTT
-,TRBJ1-4,-,TRBV5-4,CASSLAYSGENEKLFF,TGTGCCAGCAGCTTGGCGTATTCAGGGGAGAATGAAAAACTGTTTTTT
TRBD2,TRBJ2-3,few,TRBV9,CASTPSGGGPGDTQYF,TGTGCCAGCACCCCTAGCGGCGGGGGGCCGGGAGATACGCAGTATTTT
-,TRBJ2-2,-,TRBV7-6,CASSLRGRGNTGELFF,TGTGCCAGCAGCTTAAGAGGCAGGGGGAACACCGGGGAGCTGTTTTTT
-,TRBJ1-1,-,TRBV6-5,CASTGGGNTEAFF,TGTGCCAGCACGGGCGGGGGGAACACTGAAGCTTTCTTT
-,TRBJ1-5,once,TRBV2,CASRSVRLGAQPQHF,TGTGCCAGCAGATCGGTCCGGTTAGGAGCTCAGCCCCAGCATTTT
-,TRBJ2-3,-,TRBV29-1,CSVAGNTDTQYF,TGCAGCGTGGCAGGAAACACAGATACGCAGTATTTT
TRBD1,TRBJ2-7,-,TRBV6-5,CASRETGSPPGEQYF,TGTGCCAGCAGAGAGACAGGGTCCCCTCCGGGCGAGCAGTACTTC
-,TRBJ1-2,-,TRBV5-4,CASRPADTNYGYTF,TGTGCCAGCAGACCCGCAGATACTAACTATGGCTACACCTTC
-,TRBJ1-1,once,TRBV30,CAWSTDRSHREF,TGTGCCTGGAGTACCGACCGGTCGCACAGAGAGTTT
-,TRBJ1-5,-,TRBV10-1,CASTQGSVGLPQHF,TGCGCCAGCACCCAGGGGAGCGTAGGTTTGCCCCAGCATTTT
TRBD1,TRBJ1-2,-,TRBV27,CASSLGSGQAGYGYTF,TGTGCCAGCAGTTTAGGGTCGGGACAGGCCGGCTATGGCTACACCTTC
TRBD2,TRBJ2-3,-,TRBV14,CASSRQRYGGAEYF,TGTGCCAGCAGCCGCCAACGGTACGGGGGGGCGGAGTATTTT
TRBD1,TRBJ2-5,-,TRBV19,CASSMAGGETQYF,TGTGCCAGTAGTATGGCAGGGGGAGAGACCCAGTACTTC
-,TRBJ1-1,-,TRBV5-1,CASSFQGSGEAFF,TGCGCCAGCAGCTTTCAGGGGAGCGGTGAAGCTTTCTTT
TRBD2,TRBJ2-5,-,TRBV5-5,CASSLALAGKETQYF,TGTGCCAGCAGCTTGGCGTTAGCGGGGAAAGAGACCCAGTACTTC
-,TRBJ2-5,-,TRBV7-5,CVRSLPYQETQYF,TGTGTCAGAAGCTTACCTTACCAAGAGACCCAGTACTTC
-,TRBJ1-5,-,TRBV30,CAWSVRPGNQPQHF,TGTGCCTGGAGTGTACGGCCGGGGAATCAGCCCCAGCATTTT
-,TRBJ2-1,-,TRBV28,CASSLSDSGNEQFF,TGTGCCAGCAGTTTGTCGGACAGTGGAAATGAGCAGTTCTTC
TRBD1,TRBJ2-7,few,TRBV18,CASTLLTGSEEQYF,TGTGCCAGCACCCTTCTGACAGGGTCGGAAGAGCAGTACTTC
TRBD1,TRBJ1-1,-,TRBV4-2,CASSPGTGHIGSDTEAFF,TGTGCCAGCAGCCCTGGGACAGGGCATATTGGGTCGGACACTGAAGCTTTCTTT
-,TRBJ2-5,-,TRBV15,CATSRDREGTQYF,TGTGCCACCAGCAGAGATCGAGAGGGAACCCAGTACTTC
-,TRBJ1-6,-,TRBV5-4,CASRLGGNNSPLHF,TGTGCCAGCAGGTTAGGGGGTAATAATTCACCCCTCCACTTT
-,TRBJ1-4,-,TRBV19,CATNGRADEKLFF,TGTGCCACTAATGGCAGGGCGGACGAAAAACTGTTTTTT
-,TRBJ1-2,-,TRBV7-9,CASSPGGQNYGYTF,TGTGCCAGCAGTCCCGGAGGACAGAACTATGGCTACACCTTC
TRBD1,TRBJ1-5,-,TRBV2,CASKGQINSNQPQHF,TGTGCCAGCAAGGGACAGATTAATAGCAATCAGCCCCAGCATTTT
TRBD1,TRBJ1-2,few,TRBV18,CASSQSTGGGYGYTF,TGTGCCAGCTCACAATCAACAGGGGGCGGCTATGGCTACACCTTC
-,TRBJ1-3,-,TRBV11-3,CASSLDGGNSGNTIYF,TGTGCCAGCAGCTTAGATGGCGGTAACTCTGGAAACACCATATATTTT
TRBD1,TRBJ1-4,-,TRBV4-2,CASSQVRRQGSEKLFF,TGTGCCAGCAGCCAAGTCCGACGACAGGGGTCAGAAAAACTGTTTTTT
-,TRBJ2-7,-,TRBV28,CASSLWDSLYEQYF,TGTGCCAGCAGTTTATGGGACAGCCTCTACGAGCAGTACTTC
-,TRBJ2-7,-,TRBV6-5,CASSFRDISYEQYF,TGTGCCAGCAGCTTCCGGGACATATCCTACGAGCAGTACTTC
TRBD1,TRBJ1-1,-,TRBV2,CASRLGTGEAFF,TGTGCCAGCAGATTAGGGACAGGTGAAGCTTTCTTT
TRBD1,TRBJ2-5,-,TRBV7-9,CASSLNRDRVETQYF,TGTGCCAGCAGCTTAAACCGGGACAGGGTTGAGACCCAGTACTTC